Sequencing of this T cell receptor beta chain was carried out in a study of blood T cell repertoires in COVID-19. For the study at large: Samples came from the United States, Italy and Spain, spanning acute and convalescent COVID-19. Nucleic acid was either cDNA or gDNA, and it came from T cells, B-cell-depleted T cells, or PBMCs.

Germline-derived CDR1 and CDR2 are MNHEY and SVGEGT. V dropped 2 bases and J dropped 0 bases, with 8 bases sitting between them. The CDR3 contains 14 residues. Per the original methods: Amplification with reference gene primers provided the estimates of nucleated cell counts. Sequenced by immunoSEQ multiplex PCR; TCRdb stores in-frame clones only, minus some. V, J and clone size are taken as reported in that table, and D and trimming were inferred from the DNA itself. The table shows about 300,000 clones, with nearly 90% occurring only once. The TCR was taken from a man in his late teens or twenties with active or convalescent COVID-19. This chain connects TRBV6-2 or TRBV6-3 to TRBJ2-7; D gene ambiguous. Sequenced: peripheral blood. Written as DNA, the CDR3 is TGTGCCAGCAGTTACAGCCGATCCTCCTACGAGCAGTACTTC. Translating gives CASSYSRSSYEQYF.